This is a list of T cell receptor beta chains from one sample in a study of blood T cell repertoires in COVID-19. Libraries were prepared by immunoSEQ multiplex PCR; TCRdb keeps only in-frame clonotypes and omits some of them. The sample lists about 380,000 clones; 85% were seen once. Sequencing was done on a sample of peripheral blood. These TCRs come from a woman younger than 30 with acute or convalescent COVID-19. The CDR3 runs from the conserved cysteine through the conserved F or W. The order of the fields is V gene, clone size, J gene, D gene, CDR3 DNA, CDR3 protein. The D gene is left open where the match is weak. A row's size may be missing; if present it is once, few, many or a size class.

V gene: TRBV5-8
clone size: many
J gene: TRBJ1-4
D gene: TRBD1
CDR3 DNA: TGTGCCAGCAGCCTAAGACAGGGGGGTGAAAAACTGTTTTTT
CDR3 protein: CASSLRQGGEKLFF

V gene: TRBV28
clone size: NA
J gene: TRBJ1-2
D gene: NA
CDR3 DNA: TGTGCCAGCAGTTCCCCTTCGGGAATCTATGGCTACACCTTC
CDR3 protein: CASSSPSGIYGYTF

V gene: TRBV6-4
clone size: NA
J gene: TRBJ2-3
D gene: NA
CDR3 DNA: TGTGCCAGCAGTCCCGAGGTGGCGGTAGATACGCAGTATTTT
CDR3 protein: CASSPEVAVDTQYF

V gene: TRBV2
clone size: NA
J gene: TRBJ1-2
D gene: NA
CDR3 DNA: TGTGCCAGCAGTTACAGGGCCGGCTATGGCTACACCTTC
CDR3 protein: CASSYRAGYGYTF

V gene: TRBV20-1
clone size: NA
J gene: TRBJ2-1
D gene: TRBD2
CDR3 DNA: TGCAGTGCCAGTACAAGAGCGGGGAGCTCCTACAATGAGCAGTTCTTC
CDR3 protein: CSASTRAGSSYNEQFF

V gene: TRBV9
clone size: NA
J gene: TRBJ2-1
D gene: TRBD2
CDR3 DNA: TGTGCCAGCAGCGCGTTACTAGCGGGAGGGACCTACAATGAGCAGTTCTTC
CDR3 protein: CASSALLAGGTYNEQFF

V gene: TRBV7-3
clone size: NA
J gene: TRBJ2-7
D gene: TRBD2
CDR3 DNA: TGTGCCAGCAGCTTAACGAGTCTAGCGGGAGGTGGCGAGCAGTACTTC
CDR3 protein: CASSLTSLAGGGEQYF

V gene: TRBV18
clone size: many
J gene: TRBJ1-1
D gene: NA
CDR3 DNA: TGTGCCAGCTCACCTACAGGGATCACCACTGAAGCTTTCTTT
CDR3 protein: CASSPTGITTEAFF

V gene: TRBV5-6
clone size: NA
J gene: TRBJ2-1
D gene: NA
CDR3 DNA: TGTGCCAGCAGCCTTGGCTCCAATGAGCAGTTCTTC
CDR3 protein: CASSLGSNEQFF

V gene: TRBV6-5
clone size: NA
J gene: TRBJ1-2
D gene: TRBD1
CDR3 DNA: TGTGCCAGCAGCCTCGACAGGGACTATGGCTACACCTTC
CDR3 protein: CASSLDRDYGYTF

V gene: TRBV28
clone size: once
J gene: TRBJ2-7
D gene: TRBD2
CDR3 DNA: TGTGCCAGCGCACTAGCGGGAGCCCCCCGCGAGCAGTACTTC
CDR3 protein: CASALAGAPREQYF

V gene: TRBV11-2
clone size: NA
J gene: TRBJ1-2
D gene: NA
CDR3 DNA: TGTGCCAGCAGCTTAATTGGGAGCCTCTATGGCTACACCTTC
CDR3 protein: CASSLIGSLYGYTF

V gene: TRBV28
clone size: NA
J gene: TRBJ1-4
D gene: TRBD1
CDR3 DNA: TGTGCCACCCAAGGGGGACAGGAGAATGAAAAACTGTTTTTT
CDR3 protein: CATQGGQENEKLFF

V gene: TRBV5-1
clone size: NA
J gene: TRBJ2-3
D gene: NA
CDR3 DNA: TGCGCCAGCAGCCAGGCCCAGTCGGTGGATACGCAGTATTTT
CDR3 protein: CASSQAQSVDTQYF

V gene: TRBV2
clone size: NA
J gene: TRBJ1-6
D gene: TRBD1
CDR3 DNA: TGTGCCAGCAGTAGGACAGGGGAAAATAATTCACCCCTCCACTTT
CDR3 protein: CASSRTGENNSPLHF

V gene: TRBV12-3/TRBV12-4
clone size: NA
J gene: TRBJ1-1
D gene: NA
CDR3 DNA: TGTGCCAGCAGTTGGGGGGGGAACACTGAAGCTTTCTTT
CDR3 protein: CASSWGGNTEAFF

V gene: TRBV28
clone size: NA
J gene: TRBJ1-1
D gene: NA
CDR3 DNA: TGTGCCAGCAGTTTCAACCAGTGGGGAGAGAACACTGAAGCTTTCTTT
CDR3 protein: CASSFNQWGENTEAFF

V gene: TRBV28
clone size: NA
J gene: TRBJ1-6
D gene: TRBD1
CDR3 DNA: TGTGCCAGCAGTTTGGCCGGGACAGGGGGGAATTCACCCCTCCACTTT
CDR3 protein: CASSLAGTGGNSPLHF

V gene: TRBV5-1
clone size: NA
J gene: TRBJ1-1
D gene: NA
CDR3 DNA: TGCGCCAGCAGCTCGTCTCCGGGACAAGGAGAAGCTTTCTTT
CDR3 protein: CASSSSPGQGEAFF

V gene: TRBV30
clone size: NA
J gene: TRBJ1-6
D gene: TRBD1
CDR3 DNA: TGTGCCTGGATATTTACAGGAGCGGGGACAGGGGTTTTTTCCTATAATTCACCCCTCCACTTT
CDR3 protein: CAWIFTGAGTGVFSYNSPLHF

V gene: TRBV19
clone size: NA
J gene: TRBJ2-1
D gene: NA
CDR3 DNA: TGTGCCAGTAGTATGGGGGACATCCTTCAGTTCTTC
CDR3 protein: CASSMGDILQFF

V gene: TRBV6-5
clone size: NA
J gene: TRBJ1-5
D gene: NA
CDR3 DNA: TGTGCCGGCAATACTCAGGGAGGTCAGCCCCAGCATTTT
CDR3 protein: CAGNTQGGQPQHF

V gene: TRBV5-1
clone size: NA
J gene: TRBJ1-2
D gene: NA
CDR3 DNA: TGCGCCAGCAGCGAGGGAGGGAACTATGGCTACACCTTC
CDR3 protein: CASSEGGNYGYTF

V gene: TRBV5-6
clone size: NA
J gene: TRBJ2-7
D gene: NA
CDR3 DNA: TGTGCCAGCAGCCCGGGAGCCGGGGCCTACGAGCAGTACTTC
CDR3 protein: CASSPGAGAYEQYF

V gene: TRBV29-1
clone size: NA
J gene: TRBJ1-2
D gene: TRBD1
CDR3 DNA: TGCAGCGTTGCAGGGGGAGGTCGTGGCTACACCTTC
CDR3 protein: CSVAGGGRGYTF

V gene: TRBV6-5
clone size: NA
J gene: TRBJ1-2
D gene: NA
CDR3 DNA: TGTGCCAGCAGTTACGCGGGGGGGAGTGGCTACACCTTC
CDR3 protein: CASSYAGGSGYTF

V gene: TRBV5-5
clone size: NA
J gene: TRBJ2-7
D gene: TRBD2
CDR3 DNA: TGTGCCAGCAGCTTGTCGGGAGGGGGGGCTTCCTACGAGCAGTACTTC
CDR3 protein: CASSLSGGGASYEQYF

V gene: TRBV9
clone size: many
J gene: TRBJ1-1
D gene: NA
CDR3 DNA: TGTGCCAGCAGCGTTGGAGGGGCTATTAACACTGAAGCTTTCTTT
CDR3 protein: CASSVGGAINTEAFF

V gene: TRBV7-3
clone size: NA
J gene: TRBJ2-1
D gene: TRBD2
CDR3 DNA: TGTGCCAGCAGTCGAACGGCTCTAGCGGGTGCCAAAGGCAATGAGCAGTTCTTC
CDR3 protein: CASSRTALAGAKGNEQFF

V gene: TRBV25-1
clone size: few
J gene: TRBJ1-1
D gene: NA
CDR3 DNA: TGTGCCAGCAGTGAGCCCCAGGCCATGAACACTGAAGCTTTCTTT
CDR3 protein: CASSEPQAMNTEAFF

V gene: TRBV28
clone size: NA
J gene: TRBJ2-7
D gene: TRBD2
CDR3 DNA: TGTGCCAGCAGTTTTGGGGCTAGCGGAAGCTACGAGCAGTACTTC
CDR3 protein: CASSFGASGSYEQYF

V gene: TRBV29-1
clone size: NA
J gene: TRBJ2-7
D gene: NA
CDR3 DNA: TGCAGCGTTGAAGGGCAGGGGGGCCCCTACGAGCAGTACTTC
CDR3 protein: CSVEGQGGPYEQYF

V gene: TRBV6-5
clone size: NA
J gene: TRBJ1-5
D gene: TRBD1
CDR3 DNA: TGTGCCAGCAGCTCGGACAGGGCCGGCAATCAGCCCCAGCATTTT
CDR3 protein: CASSSDRAGNQPQHF

V gene: TRBV19
clone size: NA
J gene: TRBJ1-5
D gene: TRBD1
CDR3 DNA: TGTGCCAGTACCCCGGACAGGGGAGGCAATCAGCCCCAGCATTTT
CDR3 protein: CASTPDRGGNQPQHF

V gene: TRBV30
clone size: few
J gene: TRBJ1-5
D gene: NA
CDR3 DNA: TGTGCCTGCCAGAAGACAGGCTACAATCAGCCCCAGCATTTT
CDR3 protein: CACQKTGYNQPQHF

V gene: TRBV2
clone size: NA
J gene: TRBJ2-2
D gene: TRBD1
CDR3 DNA: TGTGCCAGCTGGGGGACAGGGTACACTTCATGGACCGGGGAGCTGTTTTTT
CDR3 protein: CASWGTGYTSWTGELFF

V gene: TRBV7-6
clone size: NA
J gene: TRBJ1-1
D gene: NA
CDR3 DNA: TGTGCCAGCAGCTTAGGGGGCCAGGGCATTATGGAAGCTTTCTTT
CDR3 protein: CASSLGGQGIMEAFF

V gene: TRBV11-2
clone size: many
J gene: TRBJ1-4
D gene: TRBD1
CDR3 DNA: TGTGCCAGCAGCTTAGATCGGGACAGGGAATTCTTTTTT
CDR3 protein: CASSLDRDREFFF

V gene: TRBV30
clone size: NA
J gene: TRBJ1-1
D gene: TRBD1
CDR3 DNA: TGTGCCTGGAGGGGGGACAGTTTGAACACTGAAGCTTTCTTT
CDR3 protein: CAWRGDSLNTEAFF

V gene: TRBV3-1/TRBV3-2
clone size: few
J gene: TRBJ2-5
D gene: NA
CDR3 DNA: TGTGCCAGCAGCCAAGGAGGGGAGACCCAGTACTTC
CDR3 protein: CASSQGGETQYF

V gene: TRBV6-1
clone size: NA
J gene: TRBJ2-5
D gene: NA
CDR3 DNA: TGTGCCAGCAGTGAAGACAGGGTCCAAGAGACCCAGTACTTC
CDR3 protein: CASSEDRVQETQYF

V gene: TRBV21-1
clone size: NA
J gene: TRBJ1-2
D gene: NA
CDR3 DNA: TGTGCCAGCAACCCACAGGGGGGGGGCTATGGCTACACCTTC
CDR3 protein: CASNPQGGGYGYTF

V gene: TRBV18
clone size: NA
J gene: TRBJ1-5
D gene: NA
CDR3 DNA: TGTGCCAGCTCACCAGTCGTTGTAGGGCGGGATCAGCCCCAGCATTTT
CDR3 protein: CASSPVVVGRDQPQHF

V gene: TRBV28
clone size: NA
J gene: TRBJ1-3
D gene: NA
CDR3 DNA: TGTGCCAGCAGCCCACGAAGGGGCACAGGAAACACCATATATTTT
CDR3 protein: CASSPRRGTGNTIYF

V gene: TRBV24-1
clone size: NA
J gene: TRBJ2-2
D gene: TRBD2
CDR3 DNA: TGTGCCACCAGTGATCGGGAGGGCGACACCGGGGAGCTGTTTTTT
CDR3 protein: CATSDREGDTGELFF

V gene: TRBV28
clone size: NA
J gene: TRBJ2-3
D gene: TRBD2
CDR3 DNA: TGTGCCAGCAGTCCCCGGACTAGCGCCCGCACAGATACGCAGTATTTT
CDR3 protein: CASSPRTSARTDTQYF

V gene: TRBV7-9
clone size: NA
J gene: TRBJ1-4
D gene: NA
CDR3 DNA: TGTGCCAGCAGCTTTGGACAGTTTAATGAAAAACTGTTTTTT
CDR3 protein: CASSFGQFNEKLFF

V gene: TRBV4-1
clone size: NA
J gene: TRBJ2-3
D gene: TRBD2
CDR3 DNA: TGCGCCAGCAGCCTAACGGTTGCGGCGGGGGGAGGGGATACGCAGTATTTT
CDR3 protein: CASSLTVAAGGGDTQYF

V gene: TRBV7-7
clone size: once
J gene: TRBJ2-7
D gene: TRBD1
CDR3 DNA: TGTGCCAGCAGCCTGGACAGGGCAGGCGAGCAGTACTTC
CDR3 protein: CASSLDRAGEQYF

V gene: TRBV24-1
clone size: NA
J gene: TRBJ2-6
D gene: NA
CDR3 DNA: TGTGCCACCAGGCAACAGGGTCCCAGCTCTGGGGCCAACGTCCTGACTTTC
CDR3 protein: CATRQQGPSSGANVLTF

V gene: TRBV7-3
clone size: NA
J gene: TRBJ2-3
D gene: TRBD2
CDR3 DNA: TGTGCCAGCAGCTTGATTGCAGGGACTAGCGGGGGTTTTGACACAGATACGCAGTATTTT
CDR3 protein: CASSLIAGTSGGFDTDTQYF

V gene: TRBV7-8
clone size: NA
J gene: TRBJ1-6
D gene: NA
CDR3 DNA: TGTGCCAGCAGCTCGGAGTTCCCGAGGTCACCCCTCCACTTT
CDR3 protein: CASSSEFPRSPLHF

V gene: TRBV27
clone size: NA
J gene: TRBJ2-7
D gene: NA
CDR3 DNA: TGTGCCAGCAGTTTAGGGAGCGTCCCTCCCGGGTACGAGCAGTACTTC
CDR3 protein: CASSLGSVPPGYEQYF

V gene: TRBV28
clone size: few
J gene: TRBJ1-5
D gene: NA
CDR3 DNA: TGTGCCAGCAGCCTTCAGAGCAATCAGCCCCAGCATTTT
CDR3 protein: CASSLQSNQPQHF

V gene: TRBV27
clone size: once
J gene: TRBJ1-5
D gene: NA
CDR3 DNA: TGTGCCACCAGTTTACTAGGGGTAGGCCAGCCCCAGCATTTT
CDR3 protein: CATSLLGVGQPQHF